The 17 T cell receptor beta chains in this list originate from one sample, sequenced in a study of response to subunit inactivated influenza vaccine. TCRdb ran MiXCR on the RT-PCR reads and lists one entry per CDR3 protein. This table holds around 760,000 distinct CDR3 sequences, over 11% found once. The sequences come from PBMCs from blood, collected approximately 15 days before vaccination. The receptor set was obtained from a man aged 45-60 years who received an inactivated influenza vaccine.

This clonotype was recorded at least ten times. V usage is TRBV5-6 and J usage is TRBJ1-6; the D is unclear. The CDR3 extends over 16 amino acids. V gave up 2 bases and J gave up 7 bases, with 16 bases separating them. Germline V gene sequence: CDR1 SGHDT, CDR2 YYEEEE. The CDR3 reads CASSFLSARGNSPLHF. CDR3 DNA: TGTGCCAGCAGCTTCTTGTCTGCCCGAGGGAATTCACCCCTCCACTTT.

The rearrangement links TRBV6-5 to TRBJ1-1, with D possibly TRBD1 on 5 matching bases. Trimming left V 0 bases short and J 1 base short, with 9 bases between. CDR3 length: 15 residues. The germline V gene has CDR1 MNHEY and CDR2 SVGAGI. The CDR3 DNA follows: TGTGCCAGCAGTTACTCCGGGGCAGGGAACACTGAAGCTTTCTTT. Protein product: CASSYSGAGNTEAFF.

There are a few counts of this clonotype. This chain uses TRBV6-1 with TRBJ2-2; no clear D. Trimming cost V 10 bases and J 0 bases, with 15 bases left between them. This CDR3 region has 15 residues. The germline gives CDR1 MNHNS, CDR2 SASEGT. The CDR3 DNA reads TGTGCCACTTCTCGAGGCCAAGCGAACACCGGGGAGCTGTTTTTT. It yields the protein CATSRGQANTGELFF.

CDR3 nucleotides: TGTGCCAGCAGCCAGGACAGGGTTTGGAATTCACCCCTCCACTTT. This gives the protein CASSQDRVWNSPLHF. The J gene is TRBJ1-6, the V gene TRBV5-6; TRBD1 aligns across 8 bases. The V segment lost 4 bases and the J segment 7 bases; nucleotides outside the gene matches: 7. The CDR3 is made up of 15 amino acids. Germline CDR1 reads SGHDT; CDR2 reads YYEEEE.

This chain uses TRBV29-1 with TRBJ1-1; TRBD1 might be the D (5 bases). The CDR3 sequence is 15 residues long. Looked up from germline, CDR1 is SQVTM and CDR2 is ANQGSEA. Trimming removed 6 bases at V and 1 base at J, with 18 bases between. DNA for the CDR3: TGCAGCGTCCCTCTAACGGGACGGCCGAACACTGAAGCTTTCTTT. Protein sequence: CSVPLTGRPNTEAFF.

This clonotype was detected many times. The CDR3: CASSWAYLGQDSPLHF. For the CDR3, the DNA is TGTGCCAGCAGCTGGGCCTATCTAGGCCAAGACTCACCCCTCCACTTT. This chain joins TRBV5-6 and TRBJ1-6; D is unresolved. V shed 3 bases and J shed 10 bases, with 20 bases lying between them. This CDR3 has 16 amino acids. Germline values: CDR1 SGHDT, CDR2 YYEEEE.

A note on this clonotype: An end of the junction differs from the germline gene, which may be a read error. This chain uses TRBV20-1 with TRBJ2-7; 9 bases line up with TRBD2. CDR3 length: 17 residues. CDR1 and CDR2 (germline): DFQATT, SNEGSKA (reference sequence). The CDR3 DNA follows: TGCAGCGCTAGAGTCCCCGAGGGTAGCGGGGGCCTCTACGAGCAGTACTTC. It specifies CSARVPEGSGGLYEQYF.

This clonotype was recorded a few times. The chain recombines TRBV28 with TRBJ2-3; 7 bases fit TRBD2. From germline, CDR1 is MDHEN and CDR2 SYDVKM. CDR3 length: 15 residues. The V segment lost 5 bases and the J segment 2 bases; nucleotides outside the gene matches: 7. Here the CDR3 DNA reads TGTGCCAGCAGTGCCCTAACTAGCGTCACAGATACGCAGTATTTT. This encodes CASSALTSVTDTQYF.

This clonotype was picked up many times. In DNA, the CDR3 is TGCGCCAGCAGCAGCCGGGGGGCAGATACGCAGTATTTT. This translates into CASSSRGADTQYF. This sequence joins TRBV5-1 and TRBJ2-3; 7 positions agree with TRBD2. V was pared by 4 bases and J by 4 bases, with 3 bases of the junction left unmatched. Germline CDR1 and CDR2: SGHRS and YFSETQ. This CDR3 spans 13 amino acids.

The chain uses TRBV9 and TRBJ2-5, with TRBD1 as a possible D gene (6 bases). V was trimmed by 0 bases and J by 5 bases, leaving 14 bases between them. Germline V CDR1 and CDR2: SGDLS, YYNGEE. This CDR3 has 15 amino acids. CDR3 bases: TGTGCCAGCAGCGTAGAGGGGGTCTCTGGGGAGACCCAGTACTTC. It translates to CASSVEGVSGETQYF.

The chain links TRBV20-1 to TRBJ1-3; 8 positions agree with TRBD1. Germline CDR1 is DFQATT and CDR2 is SNEGSKA (reference sequence). This CDR3 is built from 15 residues. The V segment lost 3 bases and the J segment 4 bases; nucleotides outside the gene matches: 8. The CDR3 loop reads CSASKSRGLGNTIYF. CDR3 coding DNA: TGCAGTGCTAGCAAATCCAGGGGGCTGGGAAACACCATATATTTT.

This clonotype was observed a few times. The chain joins TRBV30 to TRBJ1-1; D unclear. With 4 bases removed from V and 0 bases from J, the gap between germline ends came to 9 bases. Germline V gene lookup returns CDR1 GTSNPN and CDR2 SVGIG (reference sequence). The CDR3 length is 13 residues. DNA for the CDR3: TGTGCCTGGAACTTTAACTTGAACACTGAAGCTTTCTTT. This encodes CAWNFNLNTEAFF.

This clonotype was observed a handful of times. CDR3 sequence reads: CASSVSGTNTDTQYF. CDR3 DNA sequence: TGTGCCAGCAGCGTAAGTGGGACTAACACAGATACGCAGTATTTT. The rearrangement links TRBV9 to TRBJ2-3; 7 positions match TRBD2. V dropped 1 base and J dropped 2; count of bases not matched to a gene: 4. Germline V CDR1 and CDR2: SGDLS, YYNGEE. CDR3 length: 15 amino acids. Using reference TRBV9 and TRBJ2-3 for the parts outside the CDR3, the full variable domain is DSGVTQTPKHLITATGQRVTLRCSPRSGDLSVYWYQQSLDQGLQFLIQYYNGEERAKGNILERFSAQQFPDLHSELNLSSLELGDSALYFCASSVSGTNTDTQYFGPGTRLTVL.

This clonotype was picked up a small number of times. At one end the junction does not follow the germline gene, possibly because of a read error. The V call is TRBV7-7, the J call TRBJ2-5; 7 nucleotides line up with TRBD2. The germline V gene has CDR1 SSHAT and CDR2 FNYEAQ (reference sequence). There are 14 residues in the CDR3. The CDR3 nucleotides are TGTGCTAGCAGCTTAGGGAGGGGCTCGGAGACCCAGTACTTC. Translated: CASSLGRGSETQYF.

The CDR3 region has the DNA TGCAGTGCTAGAGTGGGAGGGGGGACCCAGTACTTC. This translates into CSARVGGGTQYF. V gene TRBV20-1 combines with J gene TRBJ2-5, with D tentatively TRBD2 (7 bases). In germline, CDR1 is DFQATT, CDR2 SNEGSKA (reference sequence). Trimming left V 1 base short and J 7 bases short, with 10 bases between. CDR3 length equals 12 residues.

This rearrangement joins TRBV6-2 or TRBV6-3 to TRBJ1-1; D perhaps matches TRBD1 (6 bases). CDR1 and CDR2 from the germline V gene are MNHEY and SVGEGT. V lost 7 bases and J lost 5, with 26 bases in between. The CDR3 is 17 residues long. CDR3 amino acids: CASIRQGGATRRTEAFF. The CDR3 nucleotides are TGTGCCAGCATTCGACAAGGGGGAGCCACCAGGAGAACTGAAGCTTTCTTT.

The chain has TRBV6-1 and TRBJ2-7; no reliable D call. Trimming took 8 bases from V and 2 from J, leaving 10 bases between them. Per the germline V gene, CDR1 is MNHNS and CDR2 is SASEGT. The CDR3 length is 12 residues. As DNA, the CDR3 is TGTGCCAGCGGATACGAAACCTACGAGCAGTACTTC. Translated: CASGYETYEQYF.